A single sample gave rise to the 20 T cell receptor beta chains below, sequenced in a study of CD8+ T cells in alopecia areata (dated by TCRdb to the late 2010s). Library generation was performed with the immunoSEQ multiplex PCR assay. RNA was extracted from all samples and reverse transcribed into cDNA as template for TCR sequencing. The clones in this table, taken by TCRdb from immuneACCESS, are in-frame only. Not every clone is retained; where verified, under half of the shortfall comes from an unresolved V gene, and the cause of the rest is unknown. The sample table contains some 7,500 clones; only one count was recorded for about two thirds of them. 11% to 15% of the sample belongs to the ten largest clones. The meaning of the sample's time point label: baseline before oral tofacitinib. Peripheral blood and lesional scalp punch biopsies were obtained from patients with alopecia areata. The sample consisted of skin, taken at week 0. These receptors all come from a human donor with alopecia areata.

The gene calls are TRBV7-2 and TRBJ1-4; no reliable D call. Germline V gene data show CDR1 as SGHTA and CDR2 as FQGNSA. The CDR3 consists of 13 residues. The V end lost 5 bases, the J end lost 3 bases, and 7 bases lay between the germline ends. CDR3 protein: CASSGGPNEKLFF. The CDR3 DNA follows: TGTGCCAGCAGCGGCGGACCTAATGAAAAACTGTTTTTT. The full variable domain, rest sourced from reference TRBV7-2 and TRBJ1-4, is GAGVSQSPSNKVTEKGKDVELRCDPISGHTALYWYRQSLGQGLEFLIYFQGNSAPDKSGLPSDRFSAERTGGSVSTLTIQRTQQEDSAVYLCASSGGPNEKLFFGSGTQLSVL.

This chain joins TRBV6-1 and TRBJ1-5; weak D call: TRBD1 (6 bases). V lost 4 bases and J lost 4, with 8 bases in between. CDR3 length: 13 amino acids. Germline V gene sequence: CDR1 MNHNS, CDR2 SASEGT. The CDR3 DNA reads as TGTGCCAGCAGTGTCAGGGGTAATCAGCCCCAGCATTTT. Translated, it gives CASSVRGNQPQHF.

This clone showed up just once. The rearrangement uses TRBV9 and TRBJ1-2, with unresolved D. The CDR3 is 16 amino acids. Trimming stripped 6 bases from V and 5 bases from J, with 23 bases between. Germline CDR1 is SGDLS and CDR2 is YYNGEE. As DNA, the CDR3 is TGTGCCAGCACCGACAAGGGCCCAGAGGTTCTATATGGCTACACCTTC. Residues: CASTDKGPEVLYGYTF. Together with reference TRBV9 and TRBJ1-2, the CDR3 gives the full variable domain: DSGVTQTPKHLITATGQRVTLRCSPRSGDLSVYWYQQSLDQGLQFLIQYYNGEERAKGNILERFSAQQFPDLHSELNLSSLELGDSALYFCASTDKGPEVLYGYTFGSGTRLTVV.

The chain couples TRBV9 to TRBJ2-7; possible D gene TRBD2, 5 bases. This CDR3 is 14 amino acids long. The V end was cut by 0 bases, the J end by 4 bases, with 11 bases between. CDR1 is SGDLS, CDR2 YYNGEE, per germline. CDR3 DNA: TGTGCCAGCAGCGTAGGGGGAGCCGATTACGAGCAGTACTTC. Its translation is CASSVGGADYEQYF.

This chain connects TRBV7-2 to TRBJ2-1, with 13 bases identical to TRBD2. Germline-derived CDR1 and CDR2 are SGHTA and FQGNSA. Trimming took 4 bases from V and 12 from J; bases not matched to a gene: 6. This CDR3 is built from 14 residues. The CDR3 coding sequence is TGTGCCAGCAGCTCCCGGACTAGCGGGGGAGGGCAGTTCTTC. This encodes CASSSRTSGGGQFF.

The chain has TRBV12-5 and TRBJ1-5, with 10 bases fitting TRBD1. J gave up 6 bases and V 4 bases, and 0 bases lay outside the gene matches. There are 13 residues in the CDR3. Germline loops: CDR1 LGHNT, CDR2 FRNRAP. The CDR3 DNA reads TGTGCTAGTGGTTGGACAGGGGGTCAGCCCCAGCATTTT. Translating gives CASGWTGGQPQHF.

This sequence joins TRBV6-6 and TRBJ1-1, with 8 bases identical to TRBD1. Germline V lookup: CDR1 MNHNY, CDR2 SVGAGI (reference sequence). Unmatched junction bases numbered 10, after V lost 3 bases and J lost 4 bases. This CDR3 has 16 amino acids. The CDR3 sequence is CASSYFGQGASTEAFF. The CDR3 DNA reads TGTGCCAGCAGTTATTTCGGGCAGGGGGCCAGCACTGAAGCTTTCTTT.

The chain recombines TRBV5-6 with TRBJ2-3; 9 bases fit TRBD1. The length of the CDR3 is 14 residues. The J segment lost 3 bases and the V segment lost 2 bases, leaving 1 base of the junction unmatched. Germline V gene data show CDR1 as SGHDT and CDR2 as YYEEEE. In DNA, the CDR3 is TGTGCCAGCAGCTTACAGGGGGCTACAGATACGCAGTATTTT. The encoded protein is CASSLQGATDTQYF.

The V call is TRBV7-9, the J call TRBJ1-2; possible D gene TRBD1, 5 bases. V shed 1 base and J shed 8 bases, with 20 bases lying between them. CDR1 is SEHNR and CDR2 is FQNEAQ in the germline V gene (reference sequence). The CDR3 contains 16 residues. The CDR3 DNA reads as TGTGCCAGCAGCTTAGAGCGGGGCATTGGCTTAAGAGGCTACACCTTC. The encoded protein is CASSLERGIGLRGYTF.

In DNA, the CDR3 is TGTGCCAGCAGTCCCACAGGGCTTAACTATGGCTACACCTTC. It codes for CASSPTGLNYGYTF. This chain links TRBV7-2 with TRBJ1-2; tentative D call: TRBD1 (6 bases). This CDR3 region has 14 residues. Germline loops: CDR1 SGHTA, CDR2 FQGNSA. The V and J ends lost 6 bases and 1 base respectively, with 12 bases between them.

V gene TRBV10-3 combines with J gene TRBJ1-4, with a tentative D call TRBD1 (6 bases). Trimming took off 3 bases at V and 5 bases at J, with 16 bases between the two ends. The CDR3 consists of 16 residues. Germline CDR1 is ENHRY and CDR2 is SYGVKD. The CDR3 region has the DNA TGTGCCATCAGTGATAAGGCGAAGGGGGAGAATGAAAAACTGTTTTTT. This encodes CAISDKAKGENEKLFF.

As to this clone: A junction end diverges from the germline sequence, so it may reflect a read error. Other DNA sequences from this sample encode an identical CDR3 as well. In nucleotides, the CDR3 is TGCAGCGTTTTCGAACCGGGCGCCCCTGGAAATACCATATATTTT. Its protein product is CSVFEPGAPGNTIYF. The V gene is TRBV29-1, the J gene TRBJ1-3; D is uncertain. From germline, CDR1 is SQVTM and CDR2 ANQGSEA. The length of the CDR3 is 15 residues.

The V and J genes are TRBV6-5 and TRBJ2-7; 8 bases agree with TRBD1. Germline assignment: CDR1 MNHEY and CDR2 SVGAGI. The CDR3 has 14 amino acids. V dropped 7 bases and J dropped 7; count of bases not matched to a gene: 12. The DNA of the CDR3 is TGTGCCAGCACCCCGGGACAGGCCAATTTAGAGCAGTACTTC. It specifies CASTPGQANLEQYF.

The chain uses TRBV10-1 and TRBJ2-1; no firm D call. Trimming took 3 bases from V and 8 from J, leaving 11 bases between them. CDR1 WNHNN and CDR2 SYGVQD come from the germline V gene (reference sequence). This CDR3 has 13 amino acids. In nucleotides, the CDR3 is TGCGCCAGCAGTGAAGGCCGGAGAGATGAGCAGTTCTTC. It translates to CASSEGRRDEQFF.

This clone has just a few counts. CDR3: CASSLGSQGSNEQFF. The CDR3 DNA follows: TGTGCCAGCAGCTTAGGTTCACAGGGGTCTAATGAGCAGTTCTTC. The V gene is TRBV11-2, the J gene TRBJ2-1; 7 nucleotides align to TRBD1. After removal of 1 base from V and 7 bases from J, the junction contained 7 bases not matched to a gene. CDR1 and CDR2 from the germline V gene are SGHAT and FQNNGV. The CDR3 is 15 residues long.

The V gene is TRBV15, the J gene TRBJ1-2; D is uncertain. Germline CDR1 is LNHNV and CDR2 is YYDKDF (reference sequence). V dropped 0 bases and J dropped 7 bases, with 15 bases sitting between them. There are 15 residues in the CDR3. CDR3 sequence reads: CATSRDKDPWGGYTF. CDR3 coding DNA: TGTGCCACCAGCAGAGATAAGGATCCGTGGGGTGGCTACACCTTC.

The genes are TRBV7-9 and TRBJ2-4; D is perhaps TRBD1 (6 bases). The CDR3 is 14 amino acids. Germline V gene sequence: CDR1 SEHNR, CDR2 FQNEAQ (reference sequence). V was clipped by 2 bases and J by 7 bases, with 12 bases between them. This CDR3 reads CASSLSAGENIQYF. The CDR3 region has the DNA TGTGCCAGCAGCTTATCAGCAGGGGAGAACATTCAGTACTTC. Variable domain in full (rest from reference TRBV7-9 and TRBJ2-4): DTGVSQNPRHKITKRGQNVTFRCDPISEHNRLYWYRQTLGQGPEFLTYFQNEAQLEKSRLLSDRFSAERPKGSFSTLEIQRTEQGDSAMYLCASSLSAGENIQYFGAGTRLSVL.

The V and J genes are TRBV11-2 and TRBJ1-5, with 8 nucleotides matching TRBD1. Germline lookup yields CDR1 SGHAT and CDR2 FQNNGV. The CDR3 runs 16 residues. Unmatched junction bases numbered 5, after V lost 1 base and J lost 3 bases. The CDR3: CASSLGGDRFNQPQHF. The CDR3 DNA reads as TGTGCCAGCAGCTTAGGGGGGGACAGGTTCAATCAGCCCCAGCATTTT. The full variable domain, its missing parts supplied by reference TRBV11-2 and TRBJ1-5, is EAGVAQSPRYKIIEKRQSVAFWCNPISGHATLYWYQQILGQGPKLLIQFQNNGVVDDSQLPKDRFSAERLKGVDSTLKIQPAKLEDSAVYLCASSLGGDRFNQPQHFGDGTRLSIL.

The chain combines TRBV2 with TRBJ2-3, with D possibly matching TRBD1 (6 bases). The CDR3 sequence is 18 residues long. V lost 6 bases to trimming and J lost 0 bases, with 22 bases between them. Germline assignment: CDR1 SNHLY and CDR2 FYNNEI. CDR3 residues: CASSLQGSLTDSTDTQYF. The CDR3, as DNA: TGTGCCAGCAGCCTACAGGGATCGCTTACTGATAGCACAGATACGCAGTATTTT.

This chain connects TRBV4-3 to TRBJ2-7; D possibly corresponds to TRBD2 (6 bases). CDR1 and CDR2 from the germline V gene are LGHNA and YSLEER. V was trimmed by 0 bases and J by 6 bases, leaving 15 bases between them. The CDR3 totals 15 residues. The CDR3 DNA is TGCGCCAGCAGCCAAGATGGAGGGCAGGGAGCCGAGCAGTACTTC. This sequence encodes CASSQDGGQGAEQYF.